The present TCR beta chain was sequenced within a study of T cells in Graves' hyperthyroidism and ophthalmopathy. Researchers took RNA transcripts and amplified the TCR beta CDR3 regions from them. The HTBI primer set served for first-round RT-PCR of the TCR CDR3. TCRdb processed the multiplex PCR reads anew with MiXCR; each CDR3 protein has one entry. The table includes around 350,000 distinct CDR3 sequences, about 15% detected once. This clonotype was counted only a few times. Sequencing was done on a sample of blood. This receptor was obtained from a woman aged 55-70 years with Graves' ophthalmopathy.

DNA of the CDR3: TGTGCCAGCAGTCTCCCCTGGCGCATGAATGAGCAGTTCTTC. Translated: CASSLPWRMNEQFF. The chain employs TRBV28 and TRBJ2-1, with no clear D. The CDR3 loop spans 14 amino acids. The germline CDR1 and CDR2 sequences are MDHEN and SYDVKM. V lost 5 bases and J lost 7, with 15 bases in between.